This T cell receptor (beta chain) is drawn from a study of T cell responses to AZD1222 COVID-19 vaccine. Study-wide findings and caveats: Two AZD1222 administrations were followed by greater Spike-specific TCR breadth and depth. There were mostly white British donors and more females than males, and clonal diversity was possibly underestimated. Baseline seropositives among AZD1222 recipients totaled only five to seven.

Clones were sequenced by immunoSEQ multiplex PCR, and TCRdb holds only the in-frame ones, with some missing. The sample shows just under 90,000 clones, 70% to 90% of them seen only once. The CDR3 runs 14 residues. V gave up 3 bases and J gave up 4 bases; unmatched junction bases: 5. Germline values: CDR1 MNHNS, CDR2 SASEGT. Regarding this clone: No antigen is known for it.

This specimen was peripheral blood, taken 28 days after the second AZD1222 dose. The V gene is TRBV6-1, the J gene TRBJ1-2, with 7 bases identical to TRBD1. The receptor was isolated from an adult who received the AZD1222 COVID-19 vaccine. DNA of the CDR3: TGTGCCAGCAGTGACCCGGGACAGATCTATGGCTACACCTTC. This sequence encodes CASSDPGQIYGYTF.